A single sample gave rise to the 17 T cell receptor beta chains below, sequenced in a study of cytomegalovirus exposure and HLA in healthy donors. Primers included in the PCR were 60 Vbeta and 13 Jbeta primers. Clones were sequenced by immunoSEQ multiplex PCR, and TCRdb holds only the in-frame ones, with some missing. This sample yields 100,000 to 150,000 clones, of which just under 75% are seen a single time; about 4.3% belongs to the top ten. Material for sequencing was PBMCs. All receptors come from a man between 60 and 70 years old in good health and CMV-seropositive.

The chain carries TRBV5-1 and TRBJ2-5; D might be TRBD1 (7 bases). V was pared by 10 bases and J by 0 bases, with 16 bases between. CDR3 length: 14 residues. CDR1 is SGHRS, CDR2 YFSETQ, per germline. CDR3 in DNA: TGCGCCTGCTCAGGGGGGCCCAACCAAGAGACCCAGTACTTC. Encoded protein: CACSGGPNQETQYF.

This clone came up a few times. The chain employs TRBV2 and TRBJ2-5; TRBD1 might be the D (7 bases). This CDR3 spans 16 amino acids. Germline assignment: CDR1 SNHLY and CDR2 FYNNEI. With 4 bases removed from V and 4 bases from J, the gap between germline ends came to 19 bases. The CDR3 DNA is TGTGCCAGCAGTGGTCCAGGGGCAGGGGGGCGAGAGACCCAGTACTTC. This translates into CASSGPGAGGRETQYF.

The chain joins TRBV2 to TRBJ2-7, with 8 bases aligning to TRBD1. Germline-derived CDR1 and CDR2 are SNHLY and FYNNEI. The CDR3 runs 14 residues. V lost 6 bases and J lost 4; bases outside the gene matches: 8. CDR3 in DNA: TGTGCCAGCAGGGAGGACAGGGTTTTTTACGAGCAGTACTTC. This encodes CASREDRVFYEQYF.

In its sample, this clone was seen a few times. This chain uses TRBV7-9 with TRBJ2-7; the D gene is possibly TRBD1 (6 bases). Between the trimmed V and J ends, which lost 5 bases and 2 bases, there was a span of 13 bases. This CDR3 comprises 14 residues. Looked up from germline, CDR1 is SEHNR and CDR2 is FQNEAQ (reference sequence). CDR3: CASSPWTETYEQYF. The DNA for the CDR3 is TGTGCCAGCAGCCCCTGGACAGAAACCTACGAGCAGTACTTC.

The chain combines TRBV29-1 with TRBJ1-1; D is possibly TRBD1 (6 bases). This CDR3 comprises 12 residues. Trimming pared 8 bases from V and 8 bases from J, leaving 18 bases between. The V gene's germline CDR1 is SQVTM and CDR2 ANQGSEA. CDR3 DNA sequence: TGCAGCACCCGAGCCCAGGACAGAGAAGCTTTCTTT. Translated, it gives CSTRAQDREAFF. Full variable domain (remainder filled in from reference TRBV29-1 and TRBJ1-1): SAVISQKPSRDICQRGTSLTIQCQVDSQVTMMFWYRQQPGQSLTLIATANQGSEATYESGFVIDKFPISRPNLTFSTLTVSNMSPEDSSIYLCSTRAQDREAFFGQGTRLTVV.

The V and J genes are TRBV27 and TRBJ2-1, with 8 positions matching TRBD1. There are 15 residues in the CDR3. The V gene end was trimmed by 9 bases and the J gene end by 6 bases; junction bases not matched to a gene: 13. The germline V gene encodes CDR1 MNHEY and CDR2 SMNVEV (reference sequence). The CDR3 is CARTLIRTGPNEQFF. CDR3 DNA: TGTGCCAGGACGCTAATCCGGACAGGGCCCAATGAGCAGTTCTTC.

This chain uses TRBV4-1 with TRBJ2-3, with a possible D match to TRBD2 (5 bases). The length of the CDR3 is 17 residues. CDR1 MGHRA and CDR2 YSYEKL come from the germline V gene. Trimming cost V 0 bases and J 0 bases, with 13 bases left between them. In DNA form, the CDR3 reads TGCGCCAGCAGCCAAGATCCCGGGGTCGATAGCACAGATACGCAGTATTTT. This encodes CASSQDPGVDSTDTQYF.

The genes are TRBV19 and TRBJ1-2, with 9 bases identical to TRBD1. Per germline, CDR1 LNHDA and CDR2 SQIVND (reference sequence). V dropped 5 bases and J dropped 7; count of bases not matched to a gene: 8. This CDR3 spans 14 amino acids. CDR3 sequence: CASSPQGADIGYTF. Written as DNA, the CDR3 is TGTGCCAGTAGTCCACAGGGGGCTGATATTGGCTACACCTTC.

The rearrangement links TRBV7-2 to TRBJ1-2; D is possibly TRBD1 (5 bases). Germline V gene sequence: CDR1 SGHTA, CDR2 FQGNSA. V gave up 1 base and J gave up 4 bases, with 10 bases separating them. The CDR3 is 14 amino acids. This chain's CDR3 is CASSLEQGPYGYTF. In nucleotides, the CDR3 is TGTGCCAGCAGCTTAGAGCAGGGCCCCTATGGCTACACCTTC.

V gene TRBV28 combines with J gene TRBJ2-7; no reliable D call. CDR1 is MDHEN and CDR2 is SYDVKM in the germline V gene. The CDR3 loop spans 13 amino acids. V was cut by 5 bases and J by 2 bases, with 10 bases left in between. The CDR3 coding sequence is TGTGCCAGCAGTCTATCCGACACCTACGAGCAGTACTTC. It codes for CASSLSDTYEQYF.

The CDR3 nucleotides are TGCGCCAGCAGTGAGAGGAGGGACCGCTACCTAGCGGGGCTATACAATGAGCAGTTCTTC. Its protein product is CASSERRDRYLAGLYNEQFF. J is TRBJ2-1 and V is TRBV10-2; 9 bases are shared with TRBD2. The CDR3 spans 20 residues. V lost 2 bases, J lost 4 bases, and 18 bases stayed unmatched. Germline CDR1 and CDR2: WSHSY and SAAADI.

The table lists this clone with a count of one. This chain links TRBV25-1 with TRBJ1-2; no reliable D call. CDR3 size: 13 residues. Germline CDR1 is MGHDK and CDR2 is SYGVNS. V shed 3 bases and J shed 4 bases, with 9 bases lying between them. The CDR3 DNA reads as TGTGCCAGCAGTGAGTCAGGCTTCTATGGCTACACCTTC. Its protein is CASSESGFYGYTF.

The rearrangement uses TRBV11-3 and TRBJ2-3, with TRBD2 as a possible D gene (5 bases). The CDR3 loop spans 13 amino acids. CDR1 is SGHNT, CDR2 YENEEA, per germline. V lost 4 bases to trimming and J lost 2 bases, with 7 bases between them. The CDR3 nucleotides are TGTGCCAGCAGCTCTGGACTCACAGATACGCAGTATTTT. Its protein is CASSSGLTDTQYF.

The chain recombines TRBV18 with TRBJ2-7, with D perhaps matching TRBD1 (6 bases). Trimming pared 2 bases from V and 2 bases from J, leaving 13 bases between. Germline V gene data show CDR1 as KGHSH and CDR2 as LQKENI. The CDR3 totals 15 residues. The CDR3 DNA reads TGTGCCAGCTCACCAGGGAGTGGACAGACCTACGAGCAGTACTTC. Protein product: CASSPGSGQTYEQYF.

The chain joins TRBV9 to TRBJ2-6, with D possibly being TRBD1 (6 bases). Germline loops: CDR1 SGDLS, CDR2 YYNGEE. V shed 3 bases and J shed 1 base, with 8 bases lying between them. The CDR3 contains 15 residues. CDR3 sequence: CASSGTGSGANVLTF. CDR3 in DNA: TGTGCCAGCAGCGGAACAGGGTCTGGGGCCAACGTCCTGACTTTC.

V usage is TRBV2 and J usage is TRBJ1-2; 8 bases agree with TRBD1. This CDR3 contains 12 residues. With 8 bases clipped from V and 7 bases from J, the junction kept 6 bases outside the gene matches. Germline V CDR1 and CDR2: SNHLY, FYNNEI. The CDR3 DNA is TGTGCCAGCGGTTACAGGGGGTCTGGCTACACCTTC. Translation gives CASGYRGSGYTF.

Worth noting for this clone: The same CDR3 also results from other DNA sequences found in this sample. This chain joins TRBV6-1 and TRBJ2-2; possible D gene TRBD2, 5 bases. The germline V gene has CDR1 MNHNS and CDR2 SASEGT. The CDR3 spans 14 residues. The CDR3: CGSRRFTNTGELFF. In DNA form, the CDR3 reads TGTGGGTCGCGGAGGTTCACGAACACCGGGGAGCTGTTTTTT.